Following are 30 T cell receptor beta chains from one sample sequenced in a study of T cell repertoires in cytomegalovirus infection. These TCRs' antigens remain unknown. TCRdb redid the calling of the reads with MiXCR, one entry per CDR3 protein. The sample records roughly 110,000 distinct CDR3 sequences, more than 30% being singletons. The sequences come from CD8+ T cells from cultured PBMCs, collected from culture after CMV antigen stimulation. These TCRs come from a human donor in good health (CMV status not recorded). Some clones in this sample may be carry-over from other donors' samples.

This clonotype came up a few times. V gene TRBV27 combines with J gene TRBJ2-1, with 8 bases identical to TRBD2. J lost 6 bases, V lost 5 bases, and 15 bases had no gene match. The CDR3 is 17 amino acids. Germline loops: CDR1 MNHEY, CDR2 SMNVEV (reference sequence). DNA of the CDR3: TGTGCCAGCAGTACCACTCCTCCGGCGGGGGGCTTCAATGAGCAGTTCTTC. It yields the protein CASSTTPPAGGFNEQFF.

In its sample, this clonotype was seen a few times. This chain uses TRBV11-2 with TRBJ2-3, with D uncertain. Germline V gene lookup returns CDR1 SGHAT and CDR2 FQNNGV. Trimming left V 4 bases short and J 6 bases short, with 11 bases between. The CDR3 is made up of 13 amino acids. This chain's CDR3 is CASSSSIPDTQYF. DNA for the CDR3: TGTGCCAGCAGCTCTAGTATACCCGATACGCAGTATTTT.

The chain uses TRBV7-9 and TRBJ1-5; D possibly corresponds to TRBD1 (6 bases). Trimming shortened V by 4 bases and J by 4 bases, and 14 bases separated the two germline ends. The CDR3 length is 15 residues. Germline CDR1 reads SEHNR; CDR2 reads FQNEAQ (reference sequence). The CDR3, as DNA: TGTGCCAGCAGCTCCGAGGCCAGGGGAAATCAGCCCCAGCATTTT. This encodes CASSSEARGNQPQHF.

This clonotype was counted many times. This chain uses TRBV7-2 with TRBJ2-1, with D tentatively TRBD1 (6 bases). Trimming shortened V by 5 bases and J by 10 bases, and 15 bases separated the two germline ends. CDR3 length: 13 amino acids. Germline CDR1 and CDR2: SGHTA and FQGNSA. The CDR3 DNA is TGTGCCAGCAGCACGAACAGGGTCGAGGAGCAGTTCTTC. It yields the protein CASSTNRVEEQFF.

This chain joins TRBV12-3 or TRBV12-4 and TRBJ1-1; perhaps TRBD1 as D (5 bases). This CDR3 spans 13 amino acids. Trimming removed 4 bases at V and 0 bases at J, with 6 bases between. CDR3 in DNA: TGTGCCAGCAGTTGGGGCATGAACACTGAAGCTTTCTTT. Translating it yields CASSWGMNTEAFF.

The chain links TRBV11-1 to TRBJ2-3, with 7 bases matching TRBD2. Per the germline V gene, CDR1 is SGHAT and CDR2 is FQDESV (reference sequence). The junction had 9 bases not matched to a gene; V was cut back by 5 bases and J by 1 base. The length of the CDR3 is 16 residues. The CDR3 is CASSAGPRGGTDTQYF. In DNA, the CDR3 is TGTGCCAGCAGCGCAGGCCCCCGGGGGGGCACAGATACGCAGTATTTT.

Only a few counts were recorded for this clonotype. The chain has TRBV4-3 and TRBJ2-3; 7 bases are shared with TRBD2. Germline CDR1 and CDR2: LGHNA and YSLEER. CDR3 size: 17 residues. The V gene end was trimmed by 0 bases and the J gene end by 2 bases; junction bases not matched to a gene: 8. The DNA for the CDR3 is TGCGCCAGCAGCCAAGAGCGTCTACTAGCGACCACAGATACGCAGTATTTT. Translated, it gives CASSQERLLATTDTQYF.

In its sample, this clonotype was seen a few times. This sequence joins TRBV27 and TRBJ2-1, with TRBD2 matching over 9 bases. This CDR3 comprises 16 residues. Trimming cost V 2 bases and J 0 bases; bases outside gene matches: 2. CDR1 is MNHEY, CDR2 SMNVEV, per germline (reference sequence). The CDR3 DNA reads as TGTGCCAGCAGTTTAAGCGGGGGGACCTCCTACAATGAGCAGTTCTTC. Amino acid sequence: CASSLSGGTSYNEQFF.

The chain employs TRBV6-2 or TRBV6-3 and TRBJ1-6; D is undetermined. This CDR3 comprises 12 residues. V lost 6 bases, J lost 7 bases, and 7 bases lay in between. In germline, CDR1 is MNHEY, CDR2 SVGEGT. The CDR3 nucleotides read TGTGCCAGCAGAGAGGGAAATTCACCCCTCCACTTT. As protein: CASREGNSPLHF.

The genes are TRBV7-9 and TRBJ1-1; D is undetermined. Germline CDR1 reads SEHNR; CDR2 reads FQNEAQ (reference sequence). The CDR3 sequence is 12 residues long. The V gene lost 2 bases and the J gene lost 6 bases, with 7 bases spanning the gap. CDR3 region: CASSLKGPEAFF. CDR3 in DNA: TGTGCCAGCAGCTTAAAAGGACCTGAAGCTTTCTTT.

This clonotype was counted a few times. The V call is TRBV7-2, the J call TRBJ1-3; D is undetermined. This CDR3 is 12 amino acids long. Germline V gene sequence: CDR1 SGHTA, CDR2 FQGNSA. V lost 2 bases and J lost 4, with 3 bases in between. As DNA, the CDR3 is TGTGCCAGCAGCTTATGGGGAAACACCATATATTTT. Encoded protein: CASSLWGNTIYF.

This clonotype was observed many times. The V call is TRBV7-2, the J call TRBJ2-7, with D perhaps matching TRBD1 (6 bases). CDR1 is SGHTA, CDR2 FQGNSA, per germline. The germline V and J ends were trimmed by 1 base and 3 bases, with 22 bases remaining between them. The CDR3 consists of 18 residues. CDR3 loop: CASSLEHRVLSNFYEQYF. Here the CDR3 DNA reads TGTGCCAGCAGCTTAGAGCACAGGGTTTTATCCAATTTCTACGAGCAGTACTTC.

The chain links TRBV5-3 to TRBJ1-2, with D possibly matching TRBD1 (6 bases). TRBV5-3 is marked as an open reading frame, function uncertain. V lost 8 bases, J lost 13 bases, and 21 bases lay in between. The CDR3 is 12 residues long. The CDR3 reads CASRQAPEPLTF. CDR3 nucleotide sequence: TGTGCCAGCAGACAGGCGCCGGAACCGCTCACCTTC.

This clonotype was counted ten times or more. The V and J genes are TRBV28 and TRBJ1-5; D unclear. This CDR3 region has 16 residues. V lost 4 bases to trimming and J lost 3 bases, with 16 bases between them. Germline CDR1 is MDHEN and CDR2 is SYDVKM. Written as DNA, the CDR3 is TGTGCCAGCAGTTCGACGACTGTCGGCGCCAATCAGCCCCAGCATTTT. This gives the protein CASSSTTVGANQPQHF.

The chain has TRBV29-1 and TRBJ2-1; 9 bases align to TRBD1. The CDR3 is made up of 14 amino acids. With V trimmed by 4 bases and J by 8 bases, 9 bases remained unmatched. Germline V CDR1 and CDR2: SQVTM, ANQGSEA. The CDR3 coding sequence is TGCAGCGTTGTCATCGGGACAGGGTCGTATGAGCAGTTCTTC. Encoded protein: CSVVIGTGSYEQFF.

The V and J genes are TRBV5-4 and TRBJ2-3; D possibly corresponds to TRBD2 (6 bases). Trimming removed 2 bases at V and 6 bases at J, with 22 bases between. The CDR3 is made up of 17 amino acids. Germline loops: CDR1 SGHNT, CDR2 YYREEE (reference sequence). The CDR3 nucleotides read TGTGCCAGCAGCTTATCCTACGACAGCGGTGGGGGGGATACGCAGTATTTT. Amino acids: CASSLSYDSGGGDTQYF.

J is TRBJ2-5 and V is TRBV5-5, with TRBD2 matching over 12 bases. Germline CDR1 reads SGHKS; CDR2 reads YYEKEE (reference sequence). The CDR3 loop spans 18 amino acids. The junction had 16 bases not matched to a gene; V was cut back by 3 bases and J by 7 bases. The CDR3 here is CASSWTGELAGGGLTQYF. DNA for the CDR3: TGTGCCAGCAGCTGGACAGGGGAACTAGCGGGGGGCGGGTTGACCCAGTACTTC.

V and J are TRBV7-2 and TRBJ2-3; 12 nucleotides match TRBD2. V was pared by 2 bases and J by 4 bases, with 10 bases of the junction left unmatched. CDR3 size: 18 residues. CDR1 is SGHTA and CDR2 is FQGNSA in the germline V gene. CDR3 nucleotides: TGTGCCAGCAGCTTATATGCTAGCGGGGGGGCCGGGGCAGATACGCAGTATTTT. Amino acids: CASSLYASGGAGADTQYF.

The chain joins TRBV10-3 to TRBJ2-5; D possibly corresponds to TRBD2 (6 bases). The CDR3 is 13 amino acids. The V end was cut by 6 bases, the J end by 5 bases, with 13 bases between. Germline V lookup: CDR1 ENHRY, CDR2 SYGVKD. For the CDR3, the DNA is TGTGCCATCAGCCAGCCTGGGGGGGAGACCCAGTACTTC. Translated: CAISQPGGETQYF.

The V and J genes are TRBV6-1 and TRBJ1-2; TRBD1 might be the D (6 bases). The CDR3 length is 14 residues. The V gene lost 6 bases and the J gene lost 0 bases, with 11 bases spanning the gap. Per the germline V gene, CDR1 is MNHNS and CDR2 is SASEGT. CDR3: CASRHYRANYGYTF. The CDR3 nucleotides read TGTGCCAGCAGGCACTACAGGGCTAACTATGGCTACACCTTC.

The gene calls are TRBV27 and TRBJ2-3; D tentatively fits TRBD1 or TRBD2 (5 bases each). Germline values: CDR1 MNHEY, CDR2 SMNVEV (reference sequence). The CDR3 is made up of 15 amino acids. The V gene lost 9 bases and the J gene lost 2 bases, with 18 bases spanning the gap. The CDR3: CASSAGTYPTDTQYF. Written as DNA, the CDR3 is TGTGCCAGTTCGGCCGGGACCTATCCCACAGATACGCAGTATTTT.

The rearrangement uses TRBV7-6 and TRBJ1-3; D remains unclear. The CDR3 loop spans 17 amino acids. The germline V gene has CDR1 SGHVS and CDR2 FNYEAQ. Trimming stripped 5 bases from V and 2 bases from J, with 19 bases between. Written as DNA, the CDR3 is TGTGCCAGCAGCAATGCGAAGTACGGAGCCCCTGGAAACACCATATATTTT. This gives the protein CASSNAKYGAPGNTIYF.

The chain employs TRBV14 and TRBJ1-6; D is unclear. CDR1 and CDR2 (germline): SGHDN, FVKESK. With 4 bases removed from V and 9 bases from J, the gap between germline ends came to 10 bases. The CDR3 consists of 13 residues. CDR3 bases: TGTGCCAGCAGCCCAGTGAGCCTTTCACCCCTCCACTTT. It specifies CASSPVSLSPLHF.

This clonotype was observed a few times. The V and J genes are TRBV19 and TRBJ2-6; no definite D call. Germline CDR1 reads LNHDA; CDR2 reads SQIVND (reference sequence). The CDR3 runs to 16 residues. Trimming took 3 bases from V and 0 from J, leaving 9 bases between them. This CDR3 reads CASSISTTSGANVLTF. The CDR3 coding sequence is TGTGCCAGTAGTATTTCCACGACCTCTGGGGCCAACGTCCTGACTTTC.

A few counts support this clonotype. Here the CDR3 reads CASSQDRLGVPYGYTF. CDR3 nucleotides: TGCGCCAGCAGCCAAGATCGCCTGGGCGTTCCCTATGGCTACACCTTC. The gene calls are TRBV4-1 and TRBJ1-2, with D hard to call. Trimming pared 0 bases from V and 4 bases from J, leaving 15 bases between. Per germline, CDR1 MGHRA and CDR2 YSYEKL. CDR3 length: 16 amino acids.

This chain connects TRBV2 to TRBJ1-4; D gene unclear. V was pared by 2 bases and J by 4 bases, with 11 bases between. Per germline, CDR1 SNHLY and CDR2 FYNNEI. The CDR3 spans 15 residues. The CDR3 protein is CASSELVQINEKLFF. The CDR3 coding sequence is TGTGCCAGCAGTGAACTGGTACAGATTAATGAAAAACTGTTTTTT.

CDR3 sequence: CASSSGTESTDTQYF. Written as DNA, the CDR3 is TGCGCCAGCAGCTCTGGGACAGAGAGCACAGATACGCAGTATTTT. The chain employs TRBV5-1 and TRBJ2-3; 7 bases align to TRBD1. The V and J ends lost 3 bases and 0 bases, in that order; junction bases with no gene match: 4. Germline V lookup: CDR1 SGHRS, CDR2 YFSETQ. The CDR3 has 15 amino acids.

The V call is TRBV3-1, the J call TRBJ2-6; D is unresolved. The CDR3 covers 17 residues. The V gene's germline CDR1 is LGHDT and CDR2 YNNKEL (reference sequence). V lost 0 bases and J lost 0, with 9 bases in between. CDR3 amino acids: CASSQEIGYSGANVLTF. The CDR3, as DNA: TGTGCCAGCAGCCAAGAGATAGGGTACTCTGGGGCCAACGTCCTGACTTTC.

CDR3 region: CASSLEFGLAATYEQYF. DNA of the CDR3: TGTGCCAGCAGCTTAGAATTCGGACTAGCGGCTACCTACGAGCAGTACTTC. This sequence joins TRBV7-2 and TRBJ2-7, with 10 nucleotides matching TRBD2. Looked up from germline, CDR1 is SGHTA and CDR2 is FQGNSA. Trimming took 1 base from V and 2 from J; bases not matched to a gene: 8. The CDR3 covers 17 residues.

The chain couples TRBV5-4 to TRBJ1-6; 8 bases agree with TRBD1. CDR3 size: 16 residues. With 10 bases clipped from V and 7 bases from J, the junction kept 16 bases outside the gene matches. Germline V gene sequence: CDR1 SGHNT, CDR2 YYREEE (reference sequence). CDR3 DNA: TGTGCCCGAATCCAGGGGGCAGAGGAAGAAAATTCACCCCTCCACTTT. Translation: CARIQGAEEENSPLHF.